A selection of T cell receptor beta chains follows, all from one sample in a study of blood T cells in healthy people across ages. TCRdb analysed the 5' RACE reads with MiXCR anew, one entry per CDR3 protein. This repertoire shows roughly 1,300,000 distinct CDR3 sequences, approximately 60% found once; its top ten account for 6.7%. Sequenced sample: blood. These receptors were taken from a man between 18 and 29 years old in good health. The CDR3 runs from the conserved cysteine through the conserved F or W. A D gene is named only where the DNA matches it firmly. Size is omitted from some rows. Given values are once, few, many or a class for expanded clones.

CASSPQRGTSRNNEQFF | TGTGCCAGCAGCCCCCAACGGGGGACTTCGAGGAACAATGAGCAGTTCTTC | 17 | - | TRBV7-9 | - | TRBJ2-1
CASSATGDGYTF | TGCGCCAGCAGCGCGACAGGGGACGGCTACACCTTC | 12 | TRBD1 | TRBV5-1 | - | TRBJ1-2
CATATGGGYEQYF | TGTGCCACCGCGACAGGGGGAGGCTACGAGCAGTACTTC | 13 | TRBD1 | TRBV2 | - | TRBJ2-7
CSVAGGPALYNEQFF | TGCAGCGTCGCAGGGGGGCCGGCCCTCTACAATGAGCAGTTCTTC | 15 | - | TRBV29-1 | - | TRBJ2-1
CAWSGWGQCGNQPQHF | TGCGCCTGGAGTGGCTGGGGGCAGTGCGGCAATCAGCCCCAGCATTTT | 16 | - | TRBV30 | - | TRBJ1-5
CATSREPGTSGIGQFF | TGTGCCACCAGCAGAGAACCCGGGACTAGCGGGATAGGGCAGTTCTTC | 16 | TRBD2 | TRBV15 | few | TRBJ2-1
CSARDDRQETQYF | TGCAGTGCTAGAGATGACAGACAGGAGACCCAGTACTTC | 13 | - | TRBV20-1 | - | TRBJ2-5
CASSGGNEKLFF | TGTGCCAGCAGCGGGGGGAATGAAAAACTGTTTTTT | 12 | - | TRBV6-1 | - | TRBJ1-4
CASSHRQIIPYEQYF | TGCGCCAGCAGCCACCGACAGATAATTCCGTACGAGCAGTACTTC | 15 | - | TRBV4-1 | few | TRBJ2-7
CASRDRGLMGTGELFF | TGTGCCAGCCGGGACAGGGGGCTTATGGGCACCGGGGAGCTGTTTTTT | 16 | TRBD1 | TRBV27 | - | TRBJ2-2
CASSLTLAGVRTDTQYF | TGTGCCAGCAGCTTAACTCTAGCGGGAGTCCGCACAGATACGCAGTATTTT | 17 | TRBD2 | TRBV11-2 | once | TRBJ2-3
CASSLDQGGHVLTF | TGTGCCAGCAGCTTAGATCAGGGCGGCCACGTCCTGACTTTC | 14 | - | TRBV11-2 | - | TRBJ2-6
CASSQDSTEKYSPLHF | TGTGCCAGCAGCCAAGATAGTACAGAGAAGTATTCACCCCTCCACTTT | 16 | - | TRBV3-1 | - | TRBJ1-6
CASSNPNWTGGNQPQHF | TGTGCCAGCAGTAACCCGAACTGGACAGGGGGAAACCAGCCCCAGCATTTT | 17 | TRBD1 | TRBV6-2/TRBV6-3 | - | TRBJ1-5
CASSRDPSTNEQFF | TGTGCCAGCAGCCGGGACCCCTCTACCAATGAGCAGTTCTTC | 14 | - | TRBV3-1 | - | TRBJ2-1
CASSLTSESYEQYF | TGTGCCAGCAGCCTCACTAGCGAGTCCTACGAGCAGTACTTC | 14 | TRBD2 | TRBV7-9 | - | TRBJ2-7
CASSWASGTNTGELFF | TGTGCCAGCAGTTGGGCTAGCGGGACTAACACCGGGGAGCTGTTTTTT | 16 | TRBD2 | TRBV27 | - | TRBJ2-2
CASSLAGRSQPQHF | TGTGCCAGCAGCTTGGCAGGGCGAAGTCAGCCCCAGCATTTT | 14 | - | TRBV7-2 | - | TRBJ1-5
CSARDPVRANYGYTF | TGCAGTGCTAGAGATCCGGTCAGAGCAAACTATGGCTACACCTTC | 15 | - | TRBV20-1 | few | TRBJ1-2
CAIRSGTDDEQFF | TGTGCCATCAGGTCCGGGACAGATGATGAGCAGTTCTTC | 13 | TRBD1 | TRBV10-3 | few | TRBJ2-1
CSVEPSSGGEQYF | TGCAGCGTTGAACCCTCATCAGGGGGCGAGCAGTACTTC | 13 | TRBD1 | TRBV29-1 | few | TRBJ2-7
CAWSPRVDRTDTQYF | TGTGCCTGGAGCCCAAGGGTGGACCGCACAGATACGCAGTATTTT | 15 | - | TRBV30 | few | TRBJ2-3
CASSQVARGQETQYF | TGCGCCAGCAGCCAAGTTGCGCGGGGGCAAGAGACCCAGTACTTC | 15 | TRBD2 | TRBV4-3 | - | TRBJ2-5
CASSTAGVLPYGYTF | TGTGCCAGCAGCACCGCAGGCGTCCTACCCTATGGCTACACCTTC | 15 | - | TRBV9 | few | TRBJ1-2
CASSQVGGYHEQYF | TGTGCCAGCAGCCAAGTGGGGGGGTACCACGAGCAGTACTTC | 14 | TRBD2 | TRBV4-2 | few | TRBJ2-7
CASSERLAGGRDTQYF | TGTGCCAGCAGTGAGAGGTTGGCGGGAGGAAGAGATACGCAGTATTTT | 16 | TRBD2 | TRBV25-1 | - | TRBJ2-3
CSAGGVANYNEQFF | TGCAGTGCTGGGGGAGTAGCAAACTACAATGAGCAGTTCTTC | 14 | - | TRBV20-1 | - | TRBJ2-1
CASSAREKGTDTQYF | TGTGCCAGCAGTGCGAGGGAGAAGGGGACAGATACGCAGTATTTT | 15 | - | TRBV6-4 | - | TRBJ2-3
CASSLWTGGNYGYTF | TGTGCCAGCAGTTTGTGGACAGGGGGTAACTATGGCTACACCTTC | 15 | TRBD1 | TRBV28 | - | TRBJ1-2
CASSSGVAGGWGTDTQYF | TGTGCCAGCAGTAGCGGGGTAGCGGGGGGGTGGGGAACAGATACGCAGTATTTT | 18 | TRBD2 | TRBV28 | - | TRBJ2-3
CSVVTRANDEQFF | TGCAGCGTTGTCACAAGGGCTAACGATGAGCAGTTCTTC | 13 | - | TRBV29-1 | - | TRBJ2-1
CSVPPGLASDTQYF | TGCAGTGTCCCGCCGGGACTAGCATCAGATACGCAGTATTTT | 14 | TRBD2 | TRBV20-1 | - | TRBJ2-3
CSVRGQGSYEQYF | TGCAGCGTGAGGGGACAGGGATCCTACGAGCAGTACTTC | 13 | TRBD1 | TRBV29-1 | few | TRBJ2-7
CASSPEGSYEQYF | TGCGCCAGCAGCCCGGAAGGCTCCTACGAGCAGTACTTC | 13 | - | TRBV5-1 | many | TRBJ2-7
CASSSGVLTKNIQYF | TGTGCCAGCAGTTCTGGGGTTCTAACCAAAAACATTCAGTACTTC | 15 | - | TRBV2 | - | TRBJ2-4
CASSQDRQQYTEAFF | TGCGCCAGCAGCCAAGACCGACAGCAGTACACTGAAGCTTTCTTT | 15 | - | TRBV4-3 | - | TRBJ1-1
CASSQGRTQQFF | TGCGCCAGCAGCCAAGGGCGGACTCAGCAGTTCTTC | 12 | - | TRBV4-1 | few | TRBJ2-1
CSARNSGKQFF | TGCAGTGCTAGAAACTCGGGTAAGCAGTTCTTC | 11 | - | TRBV20-1 | - | TRBJ2-1
CAGYYWGYTF | TGTGCCGGGTACTACTGGGGCTACACCTTC | 10 | - | TRBV2 | few | TRBJ1-2
CASSAALAGGSYEQYF | TGTGCCAGCAGTGCAGCCCTAGCGGGAGGGTCCTACGAGCAGTACTTC | 16 | TRBD2 | TRBV6-1 | - | TRBJ2-7
CASSPGEGSCNEQFF | TGCGCCAGCAGCCCCGGGGAGGGCTCCTGCAATGAGCAGTTCTTC | 15 | TRBD2 | TRBV4-1 | - | TRBJ2-1
CSVEDWQLENQETQYF | TGCAGCGTTGAAGATTGGCAGTTGGAAAACCAAGAGACCCAGTACTTC | 16 | - | TRBV29-1 | - | TRBJ2-5
CASSYSWTGELDTQYF | TGTGCCAGCAGTTACTCCTGGACAGGGGAACTAGATACGCAGTATTTT | 16 | TRBD1 | TRBV6-2/TRBV6-3 | - | TRBJ2-3
CASSFDLLEQYF | TGCGCCAGCAGCTTCGACCTTCTTGAGCAGTACTTC | 12 | - | TRBV5-1 | few | TRBJ2-7
CASSYSNANQPQHF | TGTGCCAGCAGTTACTCGAACGCGAATCAGCCCCAGCATTTT | 14 | - | TRBV6-2/TRBV6-3 | few | TRBJ1-5
CAITGDSYHEQFF | TGTGCCATCACCGGGGACAGCTACCATGAGCAGTTCTTC | 13 | TRBD1 | TRBV10-3 | few | TRBJ2-1
CACSKLGQRSYEQYF | TGTGCCTGCAGTAAATTGGGACAAAGGTCCTACGAGCAGTACTTC | 15 | - | TRBV27 | - | TRBJ2-7
CSARGELAEGYNEQFF | TGCAGTGCTAGAGGGGAACTAGCGGAGGGCTACAATGAGCAGTTCTTC | 16 | TRBD2 | TRBV20-1 | - | TRBJ2-1
CASSSPRKGGTPKETQYF | TGTGCCAGCAGTTCACCTAGGAAAGGTGGGACGCCAAAAGAGACCCAGTACTTC | 18 | - | TRBV6-5 | once | TRBJ2-5
CASSLEPGTEAFF | TGTGCCAGCAGCTTAGAACCCGGGACTGAAGCTTTCTTT | 13 | - | TRBV7-6 | few | TRBJ1-1
CASRTTRALANQPQHF | TGTGCCAGCAGAACTACGCGAGCTTTAGCCAATCAGCCCCAGCATTTT | 16 | - | TRBV28 | - | TRBJ1-5
CSVEETSTGELFF | TGCAGCGTTGAGGAAACCTCAACCGGGGAGCTGTTTTTT | 13 | - | TRBV29-1 | few | TRBJ2-2